This T cell receptor beta chain was obtained from a study of OX40 agonist ivuxolimab in advanced cancers. Study observations and caveats: Certain nonresponders additionally had low normalized T-cell clonal expansion.

Autoimmune disease history or systemic immunosuppression led to patient exclusion. The investigators sampled blood at baseline, at cycle 4 day 1, and at cycle 7 day 1. Of note for this clone: Antigen specificity is unknown.

CDR3 length equals 16 residues. V lost 4 bases and J lost 3; bases outside the gene matches: 10. Germline V lookup: CDR1 KGHSY, CDR2 FQNENV. TCRdb's copy holds only in-frame clones and misses some; the assay was immunoSEQ multiplex PCR. Among 58,000 or so clones listed, around 83% were seen once. This chain connects TRBV16 to TRBJ2-7; 9 bases are shared with TRBD2. Sequenced material: CD4+ or CD8+ T cells sorted from blood, taken in a trial of the OX40 agonist ivuxolimab. The receptor was isolated from an adult with an advanced solid tumor such as melanoma, head and neck, liver or kidney cancer. The CDR3: CASSRGRGRAYYEQYF. In nucleotides, the CDR3 is TGTGCCAGCAGCCGCGGGCGCGGGAGGGCTTACTACGAGCAGTACTTC.